Each of the 30 T cell receptor beta chains below was sequenced from the same sample in a study of neurological immune-mediated disorders. Each CDR3 protein gets one entry after TCRdb re-called the 5' RACE reads with MiXCR. The sample records tens of thousands of distinct CDR3 sequences, approximately 12% being singletons. Sequencing was done on a sample of PBMCs. These receptors were obtained from a female donor in good health.

This clonotype came up many times. V and J are TRBV12-3 or TRBV12-4 and TRBJ2-5; D is unclear. This CDR3 has 13 residues. V lost 4 bases, J lost 5 bases, and 11 bases lay in between. CDR3 in amino acids: CASSSLRAETQYF. The CDR3 DNA reads TGTGCCAGCAGTTCCCTACGGGCGGAGACCCAGTACTTC.

The table lists this clonotype with many counts. The gene calls are TRBV5-1 and TRBJ2-3; TRBD1 matches 10 bases. Germline V gene lookup returns CDR1 SGHRS and CDR2 YFSETQ. The CDR3 covers 16 residues. Trimming cost V 2 bases and J 3 bases; bases outside gene matches: 6. In nucleotides, the CDR3 is TGCGCCAGCAGCTTTGGAGGGACAGGGGTAACAGATACGCAGTATTTT. The encoded protein is CASSFGGTGVTDTQYF.

As regards this clonotype: Its ends do not fully match the called genes, so a read error is possible. This chain connects TRBV30 to TRBJ2-2; a possible D gene is TRBD2 (6 bases). CDR1 is GTSNPN and CDR2 is SVGIG in the germline V gene (reference sequence). The CDR3 contains 14 residues. The CDR3 loop reads CAWSKRVNTAELFF. In DNA, the CDR3 is TGTGCCTGGAGTAAGCGGGTGAACACCGCGGAGCTGTTTTTT.

The chain has TRBV7-3 and TRBJ2-5, with D uncertain. Trimming left V 2 bases short and J 1 base short, with 8 bases between. The germline V gene has CDR1 SGHTA and CDR2 FQGTGA. The CDR3 spans 14 residues. Written as DNA, the CDR3 is TGTGCCAGCAGCTTATCTTACTGCCAAGAGACCCAGTACTTC. It is translated as CASSLSYCQETQYF.

This clonotype has at least ten counts. The chain is built from TRBV29-1 and TRBJ2-3; 8 positions match TRBD2. CDR1 is SQVTM and CDR2 is ANQGSEA in the germline V gene. The V gene end was trimmed by 6 bases and the J gene end by 2 bases; junction bases not matched to a gene: 10. CDR3 size: 15 residues. CDR3 amino acids: CSVRLTSGYTDTQYF. The CDR3, as DNA: TGCAGCGTGAGATTAACTAGCGGCTACACAGATACGCAGTATTTT.

This clonotype was recorded at least ten times. The V and J genes are TRBV20-1 and TRBJ1-2; D is unclear. The CDR3 is 11 amino acids. Trimming took off 5 bases at V and 4 bases at J, with 8 bases between the two ends. CDR1 and CDR2 (germline): DFQATT, SNEGSKA (reference sequence). The CDR3 reads CSAPQAYGYTF. CDR3 nucleotides: TGCAGTGCTCCGCAAGCCTATGGCTACACCTTC.

This clonotype was seen at least ten times. The V and J genes are TRBV29-1 and TRBJ2-3; D may be TRBD1 (5 bases). The CDR3 covers 14 residues. The V end was cut by 6 bases, the J end by 2 bases, with 15 bases between. Germline-derived CDR1 and CDR2 are SQVTM and ANQGSEA. The CDR3 DNA reads as TGCAGCGTCCCGGCAGGGTTATCCACAGATACGCAGTATTTT. Translated, it gives CSVPAGLSTDTQYF.

This clonotype was detected ten times or more. This CDR3 reads CASSRPGGSNYGYTF. CDR3 nucleotide sequence: TGCGCCAGCAGCCGCCCCGGTGGGTCTAACTATGGCTACACCTTC. The V and J genes are TRBV4-1 and TRBJ1-2; D not certain. The CDR3 runs 15 residues. Germline V gene sequence: CDR1 MGHRA, CDR2 YSYEKL. V shed 4 bases and J shed 0 bases, with 12 bases lying between them.

This clonotype came up many times. This chain uses TRBV12-3 or TRBV12-4 with TRBJ1-5; no clear D. Trimming removed 6 bases at V and 5 bases at J, with 14 bases between. CDR3 length: 14 amino acids. The CDR3 protein is CASSPGRAYQPQHF. The CDR3 DNA follows: TGTGCCAGCAGCCCGGGGAGGGCCTATCAGCCCCAGCATTTT.

There are many counts of this clonotype. V and J are TRBV5-1 and TRBJ2-2; D may correspond to TRBD1 or TRBD2 (5 bases each). The V end was cut by 0 bases, the J end by 5 bases, with 14 bases between. Germline assignment: CDR1 SGHRS and CDR2 YFSETQ. CDR3 size: 16 residues. The CDR3: CASSLDGGTRTGELFF. CDR3 nucleotides: TGCGCCAGCAGCTTGGATGGGGGTACGAGGACCGGGGAGCTGTTTTTT.

This clonotype was detected ten times or more. The gene calls are TRBV19 and TRBJ2-3, with D possibly matching TRBD2 (5 bases). With 5 bases removed from V and 4 bases from J, the gap between germline ends came to 10 bases. CDR1 LNHDA and CDR2 SQIVND come from the germline V gene (reference sequence). The CDR3 extends over 13 amino acids. The CDR3, as DNA: TGTGCCAGTAGTCCCTGGCGGGCAGATACGCAGTATTTT. Translated: CASSPWRADTQYF. The variable domain in full, completed from reference TRBV19 and TRBJ2-3, reads DGGITQSPKYLFRKEGQNVTLSCEQNLNHDAMYWYRQDPGQGLRLIYYSQIVNDFQKGDIAEGYSVSREKKESFPLTVTSAQKNPTAFYLCASSPWRADTQYFGPGTRLTVL.

This clonotype was observed many times. The J gene is TRBJ2-7, the V gene TRBV5-1; TRBD1 might be the D (6 bases). Germline V gene lookup returns CDR1 SGHRS and CDR2 YFSETQ. Trimming left V 4 bases short and J 2 bases short, with 10 bases between. The CDR3 runs to 13 residues. CDR3 nucleotide sequence: TGCGCCAGCAGCCGGACAGCGACCTACGAGCAGTACTTC. Translation: CASSRTATYEQYF.

This clonotype was seen repeatedly, ten times or more. V and J are TRBV3-1 and TRBJ2-5; D is unresolved. Trimming took 0 bases from V and 5 from J, leaving 4 bases between them. This CDR3 comprises 12 residues. Per germline, CDR1 LGHDT and CDR2 YNNKEL (reference sequence). CDR3 nucleotide sequence: TGTGCCAGCAGCCAAGATGCGGAGACCCAGTACTTC. It translates to CASSQDAETQYF.

This clonotype was observed a few times. The chain joins TRBV20-1 to TRBJ2-1, with D maybe TRBD2 (6 bases). This CDR3 has 14 amino acids. Trimming left V 1 base short and J 8 bases short, with 15 bases between. CDR1 is DFQATT and CDR2 is SNEGSKA in the germline V gene (reference sequence). Here the CDR3 reads CSARGLVSGYEQFF. CDR3 nucleotide sequence: TGCAGTGCTAGAGGACTAGTGTCTGGCTATGAGCAGTTCTTC.

This clonotype came up a few times. This chain links TRBV28 with TRBJ2-3, with D possibly being TRBD2 (7 bases). The CDR3 contains 14 residues. Trimming stripped 3 bases from V and 4 bases from J, with 11 bases between. Germline V gives CDR1 MDHEN, CDR2 SYDVKM. This CDR3 reads CASSLGGQADTQYF. The CDR3 DNA follows: TGTGCCAGCAGTTTGGGGGGGCAGGCAGATACGCAGTATTTT.

This clonotype was detected ten times or more. The chain uses TRBV3-1 and TRBJ2-1, with D tentatively TRBD1 (6 bases). The V end was cut by 3 bases, the J end by 7 bases, with 10 bases between. The CDR3 sequence is 13 residues long. Germline loops: CDR1 LGHDT, CDR2 YNNKEL (reference sequence). The CDR3 sequence: CASSQGAGNEQFF. CDR3 sequence (DNA): TGTGCCAGCAGCCAGGGGGCAGGGAATGAGCAGTTCTTC.

This clonotype was recorded many times. The rearrangement joins TRBV7-9 to TRBJ2-3; perhaps TRBD2 as D (6 bases). Per germline, CDR1 SEHNR and CDR2 FQNEAQ (reference sequence). The CDR3 runs 15 residues. V was cut by 5 bases and J by 2 bases, with 14 bases left in between. CDR3 nucleotide sequence: TGTGCCAGCAGCACCCCGCGGGACCCCACAGATACGCAGTATTTT. This sequence encodes CASSTPRDPTDTQYF.

This clonotype has ten or more counts. The germline gene is not matched at one end of the junction; a read error may be the cause. The chain links TRBV12-3 or TRBV12-4 to TRBJ2-7, with 9 bases lining up with TRBD1. The CDR3 extends over 12 amino acids. The CDR3 DNA reads as TGTGCCAGCAGTTTAGGGGGGACAGGGCAACACTTC. Its translation is CASSLGGTGQHF.

This clonotype was picked up many times. This chain uses TRBV29-1 with TRBJ2-7; 7 bases align to TRBD1. The germline V gene encodes CDR1 SQVTM and CDR2 ANQGSEA. Unmatched junction bases numbered 11, after V lost 6 bases and J lost 3 bases. The CDR3 contains 14 residues. The DNA for the CDR3 is TGCAGCGTGGGGGACAGCTTTACATACTACGAGCAGTACTTC. It is translated as CSVGDSFTYYEQYF.

This clonotype was recorded at least ten times. The chain employs TRBV12-3 or TRBV12-4 and TRBJ2-2, with 8 bases matching TRBD2. J gave up 7 bases and V 6 bases, and 7 bases lay outside the gene matches. The CDR3 loop spans 14 amino acids. CDR3 amino acids: CASRLGGAGGELFF. The CDR3 coding sequence is TGTGCCAGCAGGCTCGGGGGGGCCGGCGGGGAGCTGTTTTTT.

This CDR3 is CASSLVVSNTEAFF. The CDR3 DNA reads as TGTGCCAGCAGCTTAGTAGTCTCGAACACTGAAGCTTTCTTT. V is TRBV11-2 and J is TRBJ1-1, with D hard to call. This CDR3 has 14 residues. The germline V and J ends were trimmed by 1 base and 1 base, with 7 bases remaining between them. In germline, CDR1 is SGHAT, CDR2 FQNNGV.

This clonotype was found many times. This chain uses TRBV6-6 with TRBJ1-2; tentatively, D is TRBD1 (6 bases). With 5 bases removed from V and 3 bases from J, the gap between germline ends came to 10 bases. The germline V gene encodes CDR1 MNHNY and CDR2 SVGAGI (reference sequence). CDR3 length: 13 residues. CDR3 coding DNA: TGTGCCAGCAGTACAGGGTTAGACTATGGCTACACCTTC. Translating gives CASSTGLDYGYTF.

This clonotype was observed at least ten times. The chain carries TRBV20-1 and TRBJ1-1; tentative D call: TRBD1 (5 bases). There are 12 residues in the CDR3. With 5 bases removed from V and 7 bases from J, the gap between germline ends came to 14 bases. Looked up from germline, CDR1 is DFQATT and CDR2 is SNEGSKA (reference sequence). The CDR3 loop reads CSAPSDGGEAFF. The CDR3 bases are TGCAGTGCTCCCTCAGATGGGGGTGAAGCTTTCTTT.

This clonotype was detected ten times or more. J is TRBJ1-2 and V is TRBV7-6, with D perhaps TRBD1 (5 bases). V lost 4 bases and J lost 3, with 9 bases in between. CDR1 is SGHVS, CDR2 FNYEAQ, per germline. The CDR3 is 13 residues long. The CDR3 DNA sequence: TGTGCCAGCAGCTCGGGGGGGGACTATGGCTACACCTTC. Translating gives CASSSGGDYGYTF.

Many counts were recorded for this clonotype. The genes are TRBV5-1 and TRBJ2-1, with a tentative D call TRBD1 (6 bases). The germline gives CDR1 SGHRS, CDR2 YFSETQ. The CDR3 is made up of 15 amino acids. Trimming removed 1 base at V and 14 bases at J, with 22 bases between. CDR3 residues: CASSLFGQGGKGEFF. The CDR3, as DNA: TGCGCCAGCAGCTTGTTCGGCCAAGGGGGTAAAGGGGAGTTCTTC.

The chain links TRBV20-1 to TRBJ1-6, with 7 bases identical to TRBD1. The length of the CDR3 is 13 residues. Trimming cost V 6 bases and J 8 bases; bases outside gene matches: 7. Germline V gene data show CDR1 as DFQATT and CDR2 as SNEGSKA (reference sequence). CDR3 protein: CSATQDRDSPLHF. For the CDR3, the DNA is TGCAGTGCGACGCAAGACAGGGATTCACCCCTCCACTTT.

A remark on this clonotype: Compared with germline, one end of the junction differs, possibly owing to a read error. The chain combines TRBV3-1 with TRBJ2-1, with D perhaps TRBD1 (6 bases). Germline loops: CDR1 LGHDT, CDR2 YNNKEL (reference sequence). This CDR3 region has 17 residues. CDR3 loop: CVSSQNRRKGVLNEQFF. The CDR3 DNA sequence: TGTGTCAGCAGCCAAAACAGGAGGAAGGGGGTTCTCAATGAGCAGTTCTTC.

This clonotype was seen repeatedly, ten times or more. CDR3 bases: TGCGCCAGCAGCCAAGATCCCGGGGGCGGAAACTATGGCTACACCTTC. This translates into CASSQDPGGGNYGYTF. The gene calls are TRBV4-1 and TRBJ1-2; a possible D gene is TRBD1 (6 bases). V dropped 0 bases and J dropped 2 bases, with 13 bases sitting between them. Germline V CDR1 and CDR2: MGHRA, YSYEKL. This CDR3 contains 16 residues.

This clonotype was found many times. This chain connects TRBV20-1 to TRBJ2-1, with 8 nucleotides matching TRBD2. V lost 0 bases, J lost 4 bases, and 11 bases stayed unmatched. Germline V gives CDR1 DFQATT, CDR2 SNEGSKA (reference sequence). This CDR3 has 17 amino acids. As DNA, the CDR3 is TGCAGTGCTAGAGATGAGGTTGGCCTAGCGGGTTACAATGAGCAGTTCTTC. Protein sequence: CSARDEVGLAGYNEQFF.

This clonotype has a count of ten or more. The chain combines TRBV5-5 with TRBJ2-3; 8 nucleotides align to TRBD2. Unmatched junction bases numbered 2, after V lost 1 base and J lost 1 base. The CDR3 is 15 residues long. Germline V gene sequence: CDR1 SGHKS, CDR2 YYEKEE (reference sequence). The CDR3 sequence: CASSLSSGRTDTQYF. In DNA form, the CDR3 reads TGTGCCAGCAGCTTGTCTAGCGGGCGCACAGATACGCAGTATTTT.